A single sample is the source of the 23 T cell receptor beta chains below, sequenced in a study of immune characterization of retroperitoneal liposarcoma. TCRdb ran MiXCR on the PCR reads and lists one entry per CDR3 protein. The table shows approximately 11,000 distinct CDR3 sequences, with over 35% occurring only once. Material: tumor tissue. These receptors were collected from a male donor with retroperitoneal liposarcoma.

As concerns this clonotype: A much larger clone is a single base away; this may be a read error. This sequence joins TRBV27 and TRBJ2-2; D not resolved. V was clipped by 3 bases and J by 3 bases, with 14 bases between them. Germline V gene data show CDR1 as MNHEY and CDR2 as SMNVEV (reference sequence). This CDR3 has 16 residues. The CDR3 here is CASSLLFGSDTGELFF. The CDR3, as DNA: TGTGCCAGCAGTTTGCTATTCGGATCGGACACCGGGGAGCTGTTTTTT.

Concerning this clonotype itself: The junction departs from the called germline gene at one end, perhaps through a read error. The V gene is TRBV6-6, the J gene TRBJ2-3; unclear D gene. The length of the CDR3 is 14 residues. From germline, CDR1 is MNHNY and CDR2 SVGAGI (reference sequence). The CDR3 sequence is CASSGAAWEETQYF. The CDR3 bases are TGTGCCAGCAGTGGAGCAGCTTGGGAAGAGACCCAGTACTTT.

This clonotype was seen repeatedly, ten times or more. The V and J genes are TRBV7-2 and TRBJ2-1; 7 nucleotides align to TRBD2. Germline CDR1 and CDR2: SGHTA and FQGNSA. The CDR3 loop spans 15 amino acids. The trim removed 3 bases at V and 10 bases at J, leaving 12 bases unmatched. The CDR3 coding sequence is TGTGCCAGCAGCTTTACGGGAGGAACCCCCTACGAGCAGTTCTTC. Protein sequence: CASSFTGGTPYEQFF.

This chain uses TRBV10-1 with TRBJ2-1, with 9 bases matching TRBD2. Germline assignment: CDR1 WNHNN and CDR2 SYGVQD (reference sequence). The CDR3 consists of 14 residues. J was trimmed by 7 bases and V by 5 bases; bases with no gene match: 6. In DNA form, the CDR3 reads TGCGCCAGCAGTTATGGGACTAGCAGGAATGAGCAGTTCTTC. Translating it yields CASSYGTSRNEQFF.

This clonotype has a single count. The chain carries TRBV27 and TRBJ2-1, with D unclear. The CDR3 is 13 residues long. V was clipped by 2 bases and J by 10 bases, with 12 bases between them. Germline V gene sequence: CDR1 MNHEY, CDR2 SMNVEV (reference sequence). CDR3 sequence (DNA): TGTGCCAGCAGTTTAAGGGCATCCTACGAGCAGTTCTTC. This sequence encodes CASSLRASYEQFF.

This rearrangement joins TRBV27 to TRBJ2-1; tentatively, D is TRBD2 (5 bases). The V end was cut by 4 bases, the J end by 1 base, with 8 bases between. The CDR3 runs 14 residues. Looked up from germline, CDR1 is MNHEY and CDR2 is SMNVEV (reference sequence). The CDR3: CASSSGVSYNEQFF. The DNA for the CDR3 is TGTGCCAGCAGTTCCGGGGTTTCCTACAATGAGCAGTTCTTC.

A word on this clonotype: Since a much larger clone is just one base distant, this may be a read error. The rearrangement uses TRBV12-3 or TRBV12-4 and TRBJ2-1; 7 bases line up with TRBD2. J lost 7 bases, V lost 7 bases, and 13 bases had no gene match. This CDR3 comprises 15 residues. CDR3 DNA sequence: TGTGCCAGCACCGCGCCCGGGGGGTTTATTAATGAGCAGTTCTTC. Protein product: CASTAPGGFINEQFF.

The chain links TRBV11-2 to TRBJ2-5; D is unresolved. Germline-derived CDR1 and CDR2 are SGHAT and FQNNGV. The ends were cut back, 1 base at V and 2 bases at J, with 8 bases in the middle. This CDR3 is 14 amino acids long. CDR3 amino acids: CASSLGPVQETQYF. In DNA form, the CDR3 reads TGTGCCAGCAGCTTAGGGCCAGTACAAGAGACCCAGTACTTC.

The CDR3, as DNA: TGTGCCAGCAGTTCCCACAAAAACACTGAAGCTTTCTTT. Amino acids: CASSSHKNTEAFF. The chain carries TRBV6-9 and TRBJ1-1; D gene uncertain. The CDR3 totals 13 residues. Germline V CDR1 and CDR2: MNHGY, SVAAGI. Trimming shortened V by 4 bases and J by 2 bases, and 8 bases separated the two germline ends.

J is TRBJ2-1 and V is TRBV27, with D uncertain. The ends were cut back, 7 bases at V and 0 bases at J, with 19 bases in the middle. From germline, CDR1 is MNHEY and CDR2 SMNVEV (reference sequence). This CDR3 is 17 amino acids long. The CDR3 region is CASIGRSPGSSYNEQFF. DNA of the CDR3: TGTGCCAGCATTGGACGGTCTCCGGGCTCCTCCTACAATGAGCAGTTCTTC.

This clonotype has more than one count but fewer than ten. Here the CDR3 reads CASRRADFPYNEQFF. In DNA form, the CDR3 reads TGTGCCAGCAGACGAGCGGATTTCCCCTACAATGAGCAGTTCTTC. The V and J genes are TRBV6-5 and TRBJ2-1, with a possible D match to TRBD2 (5 bases). Trimming pared 6 bases from V and 2 bases from J, leaving 14 bases between. The CDR3 consists of 15 residues. Germline V gives CDR1 MNHEY, CDR2 SVGAGI.

By sample share, this clonotype is medium-sized. J is TRBJ2-1 and V is TRBV6-1, with D maybe TRBD1 (6 bases). This CDR3 is built from 15 residues. The V end was cut by 7 bases, the J end by 2 bases, with 15 bases between. Per the germline V gene, CDR1 is MNHNS and CDR2 is SASEGT. The CDR3 region is CASTPVRGAYNEQFF. The DNA for the CDR3 is TGTGCCAGCACCCCGGTCAGGGGCGCCTACAATGAGCAGTTCTTC.

The V call is TRBV25-1, the J call TRBJ2-5; the D gene could be TRBD1 or TRBD2 (6 bases each). CDR1 is MGHDK and CDR2 is SYGVNS in the germline V gene. The CDR3 spans 15 residues. Trimming took off 5 bases at V and 5 bases at J, with 18 bases between the two ends. CDR3 amino acids: CASSPRGAGRETQYF. CDR3 coding DNA: TGTGCCAGCAGTCCAAGGGGGGCGGGGAGGGAGACCCAGTACTTC.

The chain links TRBV9 to TRBJ2-1, with a weak D call TRBD2 (5 bases). The assigned J gene may be wrong: the sequence end matches TRBJ2-5 better. In germline, CDR1 is SGDLS, CDR2 YYNGEE. The CDR3 loop spans 15 amino acids. In nucleotides, the CDR3 is TGTGCCAGCAGCGTAGGGGTCTCGGGGTGGGAGACCCAGTACTTC. Translating gives CASSVGVSGWETQYF.

This clonotype was seen just once. This chain uses TRBV6-1 with TRBJ2-3; D is uncertain. Germline CDR1 reads MNHNS; CDR2 reads SASEGT. V was pared by 7 bases and J by 0 bases, with 14 bases between. The CDR3 runs to 15 residues. The chain's CDR3 is CASMWRGASTDTQYF. In DNA, the CDR3 is TGTGCCAGCATGTGGAGAGGTGCTAGCACAGATACGCAGTATTTT.

This clonotype ranks as medium-sized (0.01 to 0.1%). The V call is TRBV7-2, the J call TRBJ2-5; D remains unclear. V lost 6 bases, J lost 5 bases, and 16 bases lay in between. This CDR3 has 14 residues. Looked up from germline, CDR1 is SGHTA and CDR2 is FQGNSA. DNA for the CDR3: TGTGCCAGCAGGGCTGCGGATATATTGGAGACCCAGTACTTC. Encoded protein: CASRAADILETQYF. Combining the CDR3 with reference TRBV7-2 and TRBJ2-5 gives the whole variable domain GAGVSQSPSNKVTEKGKDVELRCDPISGHTALYWYRQSLGQGLEFLIYFQGNSAPDKSGLPSDRFSAERTGGSVSTLTIQRTQQEDSAVYLCASRAADILETQYFGPGTRLLVL.

The V gene is TRBV11-2, the J gene TRBJ2-1, with D perhaps given as TRBD1 or TRBD2 (5 bases each). The CDR3 is made up of 15 amino acids. V shed 4 bases and J shed 10 bases, with 20 bases lying between them. The V gene's germline CDR1 is SGHAT and CDR2 FQNNGV. CDR3 protein: CASSSVWGSSYEQFF. The CDR3 region has the DNA TGTGCCAGCAGCTCCGTGTGGGGGAGCTCCTACGAGCAGTTCTTC.

V usage is TRBV14 and J usage is TRBJ2-5, with 8 bases that match TRBD2. The end of the DNA fits TRBJ2-1 better, so the J call may be wrong. The CDR3 has 16 amino acids. The V gene's germline CDR1 is SGHDN and CDR2 FVKESK. The CDR3 coding sequence is TGTGCCAGCAGCCAAGGTGGCAGCGGGAGTCAGCTTGAGCAGTTCTTC. It codes for CASSQGGSGSQLEQFF.

In its sample, this clonotype was seen many times. The chain's CDR3 is CASFAPAGSEQYF. The CDR3, as DNA: TGTGCCAGCTTCGCACCCGCCGGCAGTGAGCAGTACTTC. This chain joins TRBV6-1 and TRBJ2-1; D unclear. Gene TRBJ2-7 matches the end of the DNA better, so the J call may be wrong. Germline loops: CDR1 MNHNS, CDR2 SASEGT. The CDR3 is made up of 13 amino acids.

This clonotype was found many times. The rearrangement uses TRBV12-5 and TRBJ2-5; D not resolved. CDR3 length: 13 amino acids. V lost 5 bases to trimming and J lost 1 base, with 8 bases between them. Germline-derived CDR1 and CDR2 are LGHNT and FRNRAP. The CDR3 DNA is TGTGCTAGTGGTCCCTCACGCCAAGAGACCCAGTACTTC. It encodes CASGPSRQETQYF.

This clonotype has ten or more counts. The chain is built from TRBV6-2 or TRBV6-3 and TRBJ1-1, with a weak D call TRBD1 (6 bases). Trimming cost V 5 bases and J 4 bases, with 11 bases left between them. CDR1 and CDR2 from the germline V gene are MNHEY and SVGEGT. The length of the CDR3 is 13 residues. For the CDR3, the DNA is TGTGCCAGCAGTCACGGACAGAGCACTGAAGCTTTCTTT. Translation: CASSHGQSTEAFF.

The chain is built from TRBV10-3 and TRBJ2-2; D gene uncertain. The CDR3 is made up of 14 amino acids. Per the germline V gene, CDR1 is ENHRY and CDR2 is SYGVKD. Trimming shortened V by 10 bases and J by 1 base, and 13 bases separated the two germline ends. The CDR3 loop is CATLASKNTGELFF. The CDR3 nucleotides are TGTGCCACCCTGGCAAGCAAGAACACCGGGGAGCTGTTTTTT.

As regards this clonotype: No conserved phenylalanine or tryptophan ends this CDR3, so it is likely a read error. The limits of the CDR3 on the DNA are not certain, so only TCRdb's listed CDR3 is given. The chain employs TRBV6-1 and TRBJ2-5; no check of the table's D call, TRBD1, against the DNA was made. Counting both end residues, the CDR3 totals 14 amino acids. The V gene's germline CDR1 is MNHNS and CDR2 SASEGT. CDR3 amino acids: CASSRDPDQETQCS.